The sequence of this TCR beta chain was determined in a study of brain T cells in children with intractable seizures. Assay: immunoSEQ multiplex PCR; the TCRdb copy retains only in-frame clones and omits some. The sample has tens of thousands of clones, about 96% seen once. Findings and limits, study-wide: HCMV serostatus was not known, and viral specificity came from CDR3 similarity only.

Concerning this clone itself: The antigen is unknown.

Germline assignment: CDR1 SGHAT and CDR2 FQNNGV. Trimming at V came to 5 bases and at J to 3 bases, leaving 2 bases not matched to a gene. This CDR3 is 16 amino acids long. The sequencing used peripheral blood, collected at surgery. The source is a boy in the first two years of life with focal cortical dysplasia and intractable seizures. The chain combines TRBV11-2 with TRBJ2-2; 14 bases are shared with TRBD2. The CDR3 bases are TGTGCCAGCAGCCGACTAGCGGGAGGGTACACCGGGGAGCTGTTTTTT. This codes for CASSRLAGGYTGELFF.